This TCR beta chain came from a study of blood T cell repertoires in COVID-19. Study details: Some COVID-19 samples were acute and others convalescent; all came from the United States, Italy and Spain.

CDR1 MGHRA and CDR2 YSYEKL come from the germline V gene. Trimming cost V 0 bases and J 2 bases, with 8 bases left between them. This CDR3 spans 16 amino acids. The authors' processing: Cell counts per sample came from amplifying reference gene primers. Libraries were prepared by immunoSEQ multiplex PCR; TCRdb keeps only in-frame clonotypes and omits some of them. That table is the source of V, J and clone size, and D and trimming were worked out from the DNA. The sample records approximately 210,000 clones, approximately 80% being singletons. Sequenced sample: peripheral blood. This clonotype was sampled from a human donor in a cohort sampled during active COVID-19. The V and J genes are TRBV4-1 and TRBJ2-6; a possible D gene is TRBD1 (5 bases). The chain's CDR3 is CASSQDRATGANVLTF. The CDR3 coding sequence is TGCGCCAGCAGCCAAGACAGGGCTACTGGGGCCAACGTCCTGACTTTC.